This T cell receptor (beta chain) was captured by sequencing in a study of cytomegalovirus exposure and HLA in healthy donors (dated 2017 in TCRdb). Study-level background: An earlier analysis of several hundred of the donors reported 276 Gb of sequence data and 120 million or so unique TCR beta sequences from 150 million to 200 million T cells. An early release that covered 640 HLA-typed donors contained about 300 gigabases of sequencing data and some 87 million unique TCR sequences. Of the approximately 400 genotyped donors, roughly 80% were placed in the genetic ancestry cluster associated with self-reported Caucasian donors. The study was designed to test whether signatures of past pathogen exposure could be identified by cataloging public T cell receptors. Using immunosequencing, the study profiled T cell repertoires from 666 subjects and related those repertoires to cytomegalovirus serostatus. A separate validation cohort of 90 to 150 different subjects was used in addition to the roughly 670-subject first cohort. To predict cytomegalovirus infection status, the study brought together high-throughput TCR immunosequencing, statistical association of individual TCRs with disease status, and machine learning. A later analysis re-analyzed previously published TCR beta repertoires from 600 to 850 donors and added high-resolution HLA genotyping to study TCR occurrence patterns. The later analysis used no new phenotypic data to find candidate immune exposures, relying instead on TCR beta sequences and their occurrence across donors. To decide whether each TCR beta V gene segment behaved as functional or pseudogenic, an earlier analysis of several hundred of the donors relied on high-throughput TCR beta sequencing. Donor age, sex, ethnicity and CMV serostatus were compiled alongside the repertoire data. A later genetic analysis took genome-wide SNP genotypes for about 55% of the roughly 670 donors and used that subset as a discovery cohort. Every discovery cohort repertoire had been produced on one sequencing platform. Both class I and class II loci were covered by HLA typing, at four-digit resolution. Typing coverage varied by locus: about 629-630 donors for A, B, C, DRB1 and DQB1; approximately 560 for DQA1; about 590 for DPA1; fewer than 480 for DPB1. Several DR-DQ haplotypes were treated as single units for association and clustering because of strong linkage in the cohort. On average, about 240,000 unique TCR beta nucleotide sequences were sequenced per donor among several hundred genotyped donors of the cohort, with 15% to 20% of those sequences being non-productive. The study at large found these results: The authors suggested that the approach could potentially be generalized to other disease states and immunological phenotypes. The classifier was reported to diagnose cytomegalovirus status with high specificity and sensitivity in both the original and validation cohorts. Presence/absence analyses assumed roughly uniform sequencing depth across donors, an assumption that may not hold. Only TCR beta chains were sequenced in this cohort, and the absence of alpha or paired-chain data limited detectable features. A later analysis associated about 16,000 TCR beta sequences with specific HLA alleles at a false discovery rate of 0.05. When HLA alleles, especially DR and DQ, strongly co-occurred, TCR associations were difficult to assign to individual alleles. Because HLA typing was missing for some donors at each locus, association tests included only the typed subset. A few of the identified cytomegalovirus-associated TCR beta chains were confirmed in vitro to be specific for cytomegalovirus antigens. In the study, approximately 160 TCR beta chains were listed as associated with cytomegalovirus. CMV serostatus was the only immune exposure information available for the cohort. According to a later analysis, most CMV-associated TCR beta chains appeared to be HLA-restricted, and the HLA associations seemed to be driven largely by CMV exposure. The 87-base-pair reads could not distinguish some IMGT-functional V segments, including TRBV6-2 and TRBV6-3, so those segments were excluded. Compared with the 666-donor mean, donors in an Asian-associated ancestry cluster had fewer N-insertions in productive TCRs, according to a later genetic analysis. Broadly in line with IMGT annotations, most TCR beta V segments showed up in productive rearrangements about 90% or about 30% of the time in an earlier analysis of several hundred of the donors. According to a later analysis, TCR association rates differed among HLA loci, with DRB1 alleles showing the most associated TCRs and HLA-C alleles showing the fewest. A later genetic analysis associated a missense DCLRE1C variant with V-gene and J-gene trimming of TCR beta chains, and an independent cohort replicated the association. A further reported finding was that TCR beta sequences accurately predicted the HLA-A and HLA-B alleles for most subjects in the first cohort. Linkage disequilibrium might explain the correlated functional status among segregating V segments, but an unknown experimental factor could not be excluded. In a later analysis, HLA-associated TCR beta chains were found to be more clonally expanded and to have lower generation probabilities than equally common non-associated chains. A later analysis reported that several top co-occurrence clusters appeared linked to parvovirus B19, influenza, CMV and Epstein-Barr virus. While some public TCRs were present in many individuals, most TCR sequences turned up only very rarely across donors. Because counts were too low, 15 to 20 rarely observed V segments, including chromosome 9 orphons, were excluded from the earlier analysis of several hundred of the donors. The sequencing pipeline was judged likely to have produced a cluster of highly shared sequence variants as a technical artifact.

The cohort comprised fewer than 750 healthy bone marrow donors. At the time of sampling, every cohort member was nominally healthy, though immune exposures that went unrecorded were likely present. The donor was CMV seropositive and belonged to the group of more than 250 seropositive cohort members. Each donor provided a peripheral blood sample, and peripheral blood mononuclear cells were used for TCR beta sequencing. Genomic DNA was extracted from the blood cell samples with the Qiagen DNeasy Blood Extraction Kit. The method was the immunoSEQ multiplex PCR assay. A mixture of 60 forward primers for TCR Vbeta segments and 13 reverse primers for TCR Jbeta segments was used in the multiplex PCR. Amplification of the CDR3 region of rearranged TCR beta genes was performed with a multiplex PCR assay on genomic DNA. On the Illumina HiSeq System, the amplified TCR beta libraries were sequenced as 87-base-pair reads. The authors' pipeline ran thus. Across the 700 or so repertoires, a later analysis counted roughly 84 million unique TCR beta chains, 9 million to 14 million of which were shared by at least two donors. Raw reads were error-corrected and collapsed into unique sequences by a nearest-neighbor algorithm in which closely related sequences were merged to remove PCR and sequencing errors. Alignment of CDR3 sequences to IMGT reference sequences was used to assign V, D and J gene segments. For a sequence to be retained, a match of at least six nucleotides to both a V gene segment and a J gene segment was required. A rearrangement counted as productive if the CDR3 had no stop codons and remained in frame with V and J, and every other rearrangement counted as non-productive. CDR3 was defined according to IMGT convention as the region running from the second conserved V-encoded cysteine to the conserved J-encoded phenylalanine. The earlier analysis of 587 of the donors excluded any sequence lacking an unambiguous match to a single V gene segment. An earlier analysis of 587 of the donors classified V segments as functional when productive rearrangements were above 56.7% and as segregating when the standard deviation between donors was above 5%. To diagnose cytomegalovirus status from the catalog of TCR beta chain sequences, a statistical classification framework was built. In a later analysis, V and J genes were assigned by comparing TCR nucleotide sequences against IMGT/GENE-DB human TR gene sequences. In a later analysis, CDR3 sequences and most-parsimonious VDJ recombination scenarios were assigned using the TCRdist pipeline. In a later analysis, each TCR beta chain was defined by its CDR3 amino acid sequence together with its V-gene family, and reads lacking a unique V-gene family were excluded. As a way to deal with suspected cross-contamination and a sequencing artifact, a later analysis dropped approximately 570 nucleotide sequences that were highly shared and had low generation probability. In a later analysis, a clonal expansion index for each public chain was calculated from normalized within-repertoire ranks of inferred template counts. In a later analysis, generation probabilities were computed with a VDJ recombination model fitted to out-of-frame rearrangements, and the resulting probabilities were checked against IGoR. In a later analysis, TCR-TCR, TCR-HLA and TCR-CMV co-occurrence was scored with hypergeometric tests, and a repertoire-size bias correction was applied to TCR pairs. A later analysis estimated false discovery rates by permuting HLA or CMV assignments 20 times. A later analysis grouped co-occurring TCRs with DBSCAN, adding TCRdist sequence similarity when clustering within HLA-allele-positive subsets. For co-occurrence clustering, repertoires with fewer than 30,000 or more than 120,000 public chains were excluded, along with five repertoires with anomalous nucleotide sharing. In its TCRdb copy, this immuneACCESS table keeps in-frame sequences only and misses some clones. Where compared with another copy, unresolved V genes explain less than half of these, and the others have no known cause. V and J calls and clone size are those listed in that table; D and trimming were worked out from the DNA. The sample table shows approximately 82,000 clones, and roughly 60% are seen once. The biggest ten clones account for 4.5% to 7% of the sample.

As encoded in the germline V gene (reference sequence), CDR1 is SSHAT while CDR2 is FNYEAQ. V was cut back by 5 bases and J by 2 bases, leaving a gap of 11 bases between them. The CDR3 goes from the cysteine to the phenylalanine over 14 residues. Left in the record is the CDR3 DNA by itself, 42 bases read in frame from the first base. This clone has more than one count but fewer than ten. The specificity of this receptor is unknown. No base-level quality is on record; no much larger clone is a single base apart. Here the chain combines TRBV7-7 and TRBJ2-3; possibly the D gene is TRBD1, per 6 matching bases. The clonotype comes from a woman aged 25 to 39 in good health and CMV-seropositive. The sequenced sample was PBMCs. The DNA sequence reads TGTGCCAGCAGCCGGACAGAGATCACAGATACGCAGTATTTT. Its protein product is CASSRTEITDTQYF.